Listed here are 30 T cell receptor beta chains from one sample, sequenced in a study of neurological immune-mediated disorders. From the 5' RACE reads, TCRdb called clonotypes with MiXCR, one entry per CDR3 protein. The data show 50,000 to 75,000 distinct CDR3 sequences, about an eighth seen once. What was sequenced was PBMCs. These receptors all come from a woman aged 55-70 years with HTLV-1-associated myelopathy (HAM/TSP).

This clonotype was observed at least ten times. The chain is built from TRBV5-1 and TRBJ2-6; D unresolved. Between the trimmed V and J ends, which lost 1 base and 1 base, there was a span of 6 bases. The CDR3 loop spans 15 amino acids. Germline CDR1 SGHRS, CDR2 YFSETQ. This CDR3 is CASSLRGSGANVLTF. Written as DNA, the CDR3 is TGCGCCAGCAGCTTGAGAGGATCTGGGGCCAACGTCCTGACTTTC.

This clonotype was seen many times. J is TRBJ2-7 and V is TRBV5-5, with 11 bases fitting TRBD2. The V segment lost 6 bases and the J segment 0 bases; nucleotides outside the gene matches: 5. Germline loops: CDR1 SGHKS, CDR2 YYEKEE (reference sequence). This CDR3 region has 15 residues. CDR3 region: CASKGTSGISYEQYF. The CDR3 nucleotides read TGTGCCAGCAAGGGGACTAGCGGCATCTCCTACGAGCAGTACTTC. Drawing the rest from reference TRBV5-5 and TRBJ2-7, the complete variable domain is DAGVTQSPTHLIKTRGQQVTLRCSPISGHKSVSWYQQVLGQGPQFIFQYYEKEERGRGNFPDRFSARQFPNYSSELNVNALLLGDSALYLCASKGTSGISYEQYFGPGTRLTVT.

This clonotype was seen a few times. The V gene is TRBV27, the J gene TRBJ1-2; D is possibly TRBD1 (5 bases). The germline V gene has CDR1 MNHEY and CDR2 SMNVEV (reference sequence). The CDR3 spans 15 residues. V lost 6 bases and J lost 0, with 14 bases in between. Here the CDR3 DNA reads TGTGCCAGCAGACGAGGGACGGAGCCTAACTATGGCTACACCTTC. This translates into CASRRGTEPNYGYTF.

In its sample, this clonotype was seen a few times. The CDR3 reads CSVDLFGSGTDTQYF. In DNA, the CDR3 is TGCAGCGTTGATCTTTTCGGGAGCGGGACAGATACGCAGTATTTT. The chain combines TRBV29-1 with TRBJ2-3; TRBD2 might be the D (6 bases). Germline V gives CDR1 SQVTM, CDR2 ANQGSEA. There are 15 residues in the CDR3. V was trimmed by 3 bases and J by 3 bases, leaving 16 bases between them.

This clonotype was observed at least ten times. V usage is TRBV6-5 and J usage is TRBJ2-7, with D possibly TRBD1 on 6 matching bases. There are 14 residues in the CDR3. Trimming removed 4 bases at V and 1 base at J, with 11 bases between. CDR1 and CDR2 from the germline V gene are MNHEY and SVGAGI. The CDR3 protein is CASSFRQESYEQYF. DNA of the CDR3: TGTGCCAGCAGTTTCCGACAGGAGTCCTACGAGCAGTACTTC.

This clonotype appeared many times. The gene calls are TRBV28 and TRBJ2-7; 7 nucleotides match TRBD1. V shed 5 bases and J 2 bases; nucleotides not matched to a gene: 6. Looked up from germline, CDR1 is MDHEN and CDR2 is SYDVKM. The CDR3 is 14 amino acids. CDR3 region: CASSEGQRPYEQYF. The CDR3 DNA reads TGTGCCAGCAGTGAGGGACAGCGCCCCTACGAGCAGTACTTC.

This clonotype occurred many times. The gene calls are TRBV2 and TRBJ1-3; 9 nucleotides match TRBD1. The ends lost 5 bases at V and 3 bases at J; junction bases unmatched: 5. The CDR3 sequence is 15 residues long. Germline CDR1 and CDR2: SNHLY and FYNNEI. DNA of the CDR3: TGTGCCAGCAGTTCGGACAGGGGATATGGAAACACCATATATTTT. Amino acid sequence: CASSSDRGYGNTIYF.

This clonotype was detected ten times or more. The chain carries TRBV20-1 and TRBJ2-1; 12 nucleotides line up with TRBD2. The CDR3 covers 15 residues. Trimming removed 0 bases from V and 8 bases from J; junction bases left unmatched: 5. Germline V lookup: CDR1 DFQATT, CDR2 SNEGSKA (reference sequence). CDR3 sequence (DNA): TGCAGTGCTAGAGACCTAGCGGGAGGGCGGGATGAGCAGTTCTTC. Its protein is CSARDLAGGRDEQFF.

In this sample, this clonotype turned up many times. The V call is TRBV29-1, the J call TRBJ2-3; D gene uncertain. Germline CDR1 reads SQVTM; CDR2 reads ANQGSEA. The CDR3 has 14 amino acids. The V end lost 6 bases, the J end lost 0 bases, and 13 bases lay between the germline ends. The CDR3 DNA is TGCAGCGTCAGAAGGATACCTAGCACAGATACGCAGTATTTT. Translation: CSVRRIPSTDTQYF.

This clonotype was counted ten times or more. The rearrangement joins TRBV12-3 or TRBV12-4 to TRBJ2-7; no reliable D call. This CDR3 is 14 amino acids long. Trimming stripped 1 base from V and 2 bases from J, with 9 bases between. The DNA for the CDR3 is TGTGCCAGCAGTTTAGGACTGGATGCCTACGAGCAGTACTTC. Protein product: CASSLGLDAYEQYF.

As to this clonotype: The junction shows a germline mismatch at one end, possibly a read error. The genes are TRBV6-5 and TRBJ1-6; no clear D gene. The CDR3 runs 14 residues. The germline CDR1 and CDR2 sequences are MNHEY and SVGAGI. CDR3 amino acids: CASRERPRNSRLHF. CDR3 DNA: TGTGCCAGCAGAGAGAGGCCCCGAAATTCACGCCTCCACTTT.

Many counts were recorded for this clonotype. The chain uses TRBV7-2 and TRBJ1-1; no clear D gene. The CDR3 has 13 residues. V was cut by 5 bases and J by 1 base, with 8 bases left in between. Looked up from germline, CDR1 is SGHTA and CDR2 is FQGNSA. In DNA, the CDR3 is TGTGCCAGCAGCGCCGGAGGGAACACTGAAGCTTTCTTT. Translated: CASSAGGNTEAFF.

This clonotype appeared many times. The J gene is TRBJ1-2, the V gene TRBV7-2; 8 nucleotides match TRBD1. The CDR3 sequence is 16 residues long. V lost 5 bases and J lost 7; bases outside the gene matches: 15. Germline CDR1 and CDR2: SGHTA and FQGNSA. The CDR3 region is CASSAGVDRVFGGYTF. CDR3 nucleotides: TGTGCCAGCAGCGCCGGTGTGGACAGGGTGTTTGGTGGCTACACCTTC. Full variable domain (rest looked up from reference TRBV7-2 and TRBJ1-2): GAGVSQSPSNKVTEKGKDVELRCDPISGHTALYWYRQSLGQGLEFLIYFQGNSAPDKSGLPSDRFSAERTGGSVSTLTIQRTQQEDSAVYLCASSAGVDRVFGGYTFGSGTRLTVV.

The chain uses TRBV6-2 or TRBV6-3 and TRBJ2-3, with D perhaps matching TRBD2 (5 bases). CDR1 is MNHEY and CDR2 is SVGEGT in the germline V gene. Trimming left V 2 bases short and J 5 bases short, with 14 bases between. The CDR3 is 15 residues long. This CDR3 is CASSYHPQGLDTQYF. The CDR3 bases are TGTGCCAGCAGTTACCACCCTCAAGGACTAGATACGCAGTATTTT.

Ten or more counts support this clonotype. This rearrangement joins TRBV12-3 or TRBV12-4 to TRBJ2-3, with D unresolved. Between the trimmed V and J ends, which lost 3 bases and 6 bases, there was a span of 4 bases. This CDR3 region has 11 residues. CDR3 nucleotide sequence: TGTGCCAGCAGTTTTGGGGATACGCAGTATTTT. This translates into CASSFGDTQYF.

This clonotype was picked up many times. The chain joins TRBV4-1 to TRBJ2-2; D is ambiguous. The CDR3 totals 15 residues. CDR1 is MGHRA, CDR2 YSYEKL, per germline. V was pared by 0 bases and J by 6 bases, with 11 bases between. The CDR3 region is CASSQDQSHPGELFF. DNA of the CDR3: TGCGCCAGCAGCCAAGATCAGTCCCACCCCGGGGAGCTGTTTTTT.

This clonotype has a count of ten or more. The rearrangement links TRBV20-1 to TRBJ2-1; TRBD2 matches 7 bases. V lost 2 bases to trimming and J lost 3 bases; unmatched junction nucleotides: 4. Per germline, CDR1 DFQATT and CDR2 SNEGSKA (reference sequence). The CDR3 sequence is 14 residues long. CDR3 bases: TGCAGTGCTAGACCTGGGACTAACTACAATGAGCAGTTCTTC. Protein: CSARPGTNYNEQFF.

The table lists this clonotype with many counts. The rearrangement joins TRBV5-1 to TRBJ2-1, with D perhaps matching TRBD2 (5 bases). CDR3 length: 13 amino acids. The V and J ends lost 4 bases and 9 bases respectively, with 14 bases between them. The germline gives CDR1 SGHRS, CDR2 YFSETQ. CDR3: CASSRELRGEQFF. For the CDR3, the DNA is TGCGCCAGCAGCCGAGAACTCCGGGGTGAGCAGTTCTTC.

This clonotype was seen repeatedly, ten times or more. This sequence joins TRBV9 and TRBJ1-1; D uncertain. The CDR3 spans 12 residues. The V end lost 3 bases, the J end lost 11 bases, and 14 bases lay between the germline ends. The V gene's germline CDR1 is SGDLS and CDR2 YYNGEE. The DNA of the CDR3 is TGTGCCAGCAGCGGACAAGAGCGAGGGGCTTTCTTT. Its translation: CASSGQERGAFF.

In the case of this clonotype: A much larger clone is a single base away; this may be a read error. The chain carries TRBV27 and TRBJ2-7, with TRBD2 matching over 10 bases. The ends lost 5 bases at V and 7 bases at J; junction bases unmatched: 14. Germline V gives CDR1 MNHEY, CDR2 SMNVEV (reference sequence). CDR3 size: 16 residues. The CDR3 sequence is CASSPQRAGGCREQYF. DNA of the CDR3: TGTGCCAGCAGTCCCCAGAGAGCGGGAGGGTGCAGAGAGCAGTACTTC.

This clonotype appeared once. The rearrangement joins TRBV5-1 to TRBJ1-1; D is uncertain. From germline, CDR1 is SGHRS and CDR2 YFSETQ. V was trimmed by 4 bases and J by 0 bases, leaving 7 bases between them. This CDR3 comprises 13 residues. CDR3 sequence: CASSPVLNTEAFF. In DNA, the CDR3 is TGCGCCAGCAGCCCAGTCCTGAACACTGAAGCTTTCTTT. Filled out from reference TRBV5-1 and TRBJ1-1, the complete variable domain reads KAGVTQTPRYLIKTRGQQVTLSCSPISGHRSVSWYQQTPGQGLQFLFEYFSETQRNKGNFPGRFSGRQFSNSRSEMNVSTLELGDSALYLCASSPVLNTEAFFGQGTRLTVV.

This clonotype was seen many times. The CDR3 nucleotides are TGTGCCAGCAGAGGGACAGGGGCTGGTCAGCCCCAGCATTTT. This translates into CASRGTGAGQPQHF. The chain carries TRBV2 and TRBJ1-5; 10 nucleotides line up with TRBD1. The CDR3 totals 14 residues. Germline-derived CDR1 and CDR2 are SNHLY and FYNNEI. V shed 6 bases, J shed 6 bases, and the junction held 5 bases outside the gene matches.

This clonotype has ten or more counts. In nucleotides, the CDR3 is TGTGCCAGCAGCCTTACGGACAGCCTATACAATGAGCAGTTCTTC. Residues: CASSLTDSLYNEQFF. The genes are TRBV11-2 and TRBJ2-1, with a weak D call TRBD1 (6 bases). Germline V gene data show CDR1 as SGHAT and CDR2 as FQNNGV. The CDR3 spans 15 residues. V lost 5 bases and J 4 bases, leaving 15 bases between the germline ends.

This clonotype was recorded a few times. The V call is TRBV5-1, the J call TRBJ2-5, with 12 bases that match TRBD2. The CDR3 runs 16 residues. The ends lost 4 bases at V and 1 base at J; junction bases unmatched: 5. Germline CDR1 and CDR2: SGHRS and YFSETQ. CDR3 nucleotide sequence: TGCGCCAGCAGCATCGGACTAGCGGGGACCCAAGAGACCCAGTACTTC. Translated, it gives CASSIGLAGTQETQYF.

This clonotype appeared many times. The V call is TRBV12-3 or TRBV12-4, the J call TRBJ2-1; 11 nucleotides match TRBD2. Losses at the gene ends were 2 bases for V and 6 bases for J; bases not matched to a gene: 3. The CDR3 contains 15 residues. CDR3 sequence (DNA): TGTGCCAGCAGTTTAATAGCGGGAGGGCTCAATGAGCAGTTCTTC. Residues: CASSLIAGGLNEQFF.

A note on this clonotype: This may arise from a read error, as a much more abundant clone is one base away. The J gene is TRBJ2-7, the V gene TRBV5-1, with a weak D call TRBD2 (5 bases). CDR1 SGHRS and CDR2 YFSETQ come from the germline V gene. V shed 0 bases and J shed 7 bases, with 14 bases lying between them. This CDR3 has 14 residues. DNA for the CDR3: TGCGCCAGCAGCTTGGATGCCAGGAGAGGGGAGCAGTACTTC. It yields the protein CASSLDARRGEQYF.

The V gene is TRBV10-2, the J gene TRBJ2-1; 9 nucleotides line up with TRBD2. The CDR3 extends over 15 amino acids. The V gene's germline CDR1 is WSHSY and CDR2 SAAADI. The ends lost 4 bases at V and 1 base at J; junction bases unmatched: 2. In DNA, the CDR3 is TGCGCCAGCAGTGTAGCGGGAGAATCCTACAATGAGCAGTTCTTC. Residues: CASSVAGESYNEQFF.

This clonotype was seen many times. This chain uses TRBV7-8 with TRBJ1-5, with D tentatively TRBD1 (5 bases). The CDR3 contains 15 residues. Germline assignment: CDR1 SGHVS and CDR2 FQNEAQ. The ends were cut back, 1 base at V and 2 bases at J, with 9 bases in the middle. The CDR3 loop reads CASSLGQSGNQPQHF. CDR3 sequence (DNA): TGTGCCAGCAGCTTAGGACAGTCAGGCAATCAGCCCCAGCATTTT.

This clonotype was counted at least ten times. The V gene is TRBV5-6, the J gene TRBJ2-1; D is undetermined. This CDR3 has 15 amino acids. Germline lookup yields CDR1 SGHDT and CDR2 YYEEEE. Trimming shortened V by 2 bases and J by 4 bases, and 13 bases separated the two germline ends. The CDR3 sequence is CASSLLESGYNEQFF. The CDR3 bases are TGTGCCAGCAGCTTATTGGAGTCCGGGTACAATGAGCAGTTCTTC.

Note on this clonotype: One junction end does not reproduce the germline sequence, and a read error may be involved. This chain joins TRBV7-3 and TRBJ2-7; D possibly matches TRBD1 or TRBD2 (6 bases each). Germline assignment: CDR1 SGHTA and CDR2 FQGTGA. The CDR3 is 15 residues long. CDR3 amino acids: CASSQDPSGAHEQYF. The DNA for the CDR3 is TGCGCCAGCAGCCAAGACCCCTCGGGGGCTCACGAGCAGTACTTC. Full variable domain (remainder filled in from reference TRBV7-3 and TRBJ2-7): GAGVSQTPSNKVTEKGKYVELRCDPISGHTALYWYRQSLGQGPEFLIYFQGTGAADDSGLPNDRFFAVRPEGSVSTLKIQRTERGDSAVYLCASSQDPSGAHEQYFGPGTRLTVT.